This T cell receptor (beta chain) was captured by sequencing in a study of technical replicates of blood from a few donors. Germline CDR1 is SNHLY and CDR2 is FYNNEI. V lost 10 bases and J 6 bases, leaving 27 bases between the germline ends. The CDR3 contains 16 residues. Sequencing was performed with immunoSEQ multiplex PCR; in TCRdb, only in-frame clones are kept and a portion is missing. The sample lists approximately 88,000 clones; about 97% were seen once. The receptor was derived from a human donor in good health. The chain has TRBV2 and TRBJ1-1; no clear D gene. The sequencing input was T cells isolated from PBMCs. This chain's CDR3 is CATPSRLTELGAEAFF. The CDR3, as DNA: TGTGCCACTCCAAGTAGGCTCACGGAACTGGGAGCTGAAGCTTTCTTT. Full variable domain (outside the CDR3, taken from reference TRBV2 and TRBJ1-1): EPEVTQTPSHQVTQMGQEVILRCVPISNHLYFYWYRQILGQKVEFLVSFYNNEISEKSEIFDDQFSVERPDGSNFTLKIRSTKLEDSAMYFCATPSRLTELGAEAFFGQGTRLTVV.